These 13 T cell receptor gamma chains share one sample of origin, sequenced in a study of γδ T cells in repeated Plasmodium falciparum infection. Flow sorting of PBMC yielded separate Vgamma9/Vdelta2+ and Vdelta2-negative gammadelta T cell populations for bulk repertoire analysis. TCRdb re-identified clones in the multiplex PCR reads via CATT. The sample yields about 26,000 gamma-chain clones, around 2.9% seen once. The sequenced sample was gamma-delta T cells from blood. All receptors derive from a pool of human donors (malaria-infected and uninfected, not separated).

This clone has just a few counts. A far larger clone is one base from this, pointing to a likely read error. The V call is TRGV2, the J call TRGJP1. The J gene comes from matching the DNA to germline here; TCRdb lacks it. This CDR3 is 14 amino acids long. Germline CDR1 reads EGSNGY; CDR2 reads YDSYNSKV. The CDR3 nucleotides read TGCGCCACCTGGGACGGGCACCCTGGTTGGTTCAAGATATTT. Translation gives CATWDGHPGWFKIF.

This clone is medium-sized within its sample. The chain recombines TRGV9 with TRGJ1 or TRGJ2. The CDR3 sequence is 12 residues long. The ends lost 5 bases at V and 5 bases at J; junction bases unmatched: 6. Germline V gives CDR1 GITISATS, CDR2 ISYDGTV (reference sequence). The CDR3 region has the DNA TGTGCCTTGTGGGTCCTAGATTATAAGAAACTCTTT. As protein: CALWVLDYKKLF.

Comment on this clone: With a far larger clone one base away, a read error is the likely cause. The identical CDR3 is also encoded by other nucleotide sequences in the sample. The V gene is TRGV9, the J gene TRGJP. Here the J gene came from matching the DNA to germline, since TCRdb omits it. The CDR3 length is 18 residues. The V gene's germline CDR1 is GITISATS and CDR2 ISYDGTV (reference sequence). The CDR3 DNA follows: TGTGCCTTGTGGGAGGTGGTGGGAAAAGAGTTAGGCAAAAAAATCAAGGTATTT. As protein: CALWEVVGKELGKKIKVF.

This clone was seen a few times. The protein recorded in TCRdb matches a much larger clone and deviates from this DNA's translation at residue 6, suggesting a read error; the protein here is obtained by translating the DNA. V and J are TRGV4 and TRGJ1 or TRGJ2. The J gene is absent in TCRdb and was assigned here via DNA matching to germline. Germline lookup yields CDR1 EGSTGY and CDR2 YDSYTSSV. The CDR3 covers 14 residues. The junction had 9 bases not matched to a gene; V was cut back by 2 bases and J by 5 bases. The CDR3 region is CATWDERVDYKKLF. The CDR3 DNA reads TGTGCCACCTGGGATGAGCGAGTCGATTATAAGAAACTCTTT.

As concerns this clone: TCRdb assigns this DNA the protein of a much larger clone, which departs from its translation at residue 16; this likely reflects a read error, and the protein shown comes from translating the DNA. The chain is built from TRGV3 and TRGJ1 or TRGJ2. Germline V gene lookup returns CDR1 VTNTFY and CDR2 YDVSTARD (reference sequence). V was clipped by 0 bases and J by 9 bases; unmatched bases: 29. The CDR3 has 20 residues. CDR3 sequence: CATWDRPLKPWGIVRRKKLF. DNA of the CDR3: TGTGCCACCTGGGACAGGCCATTAAAACCATGGGGGATAGTTCGCCGTAAGAAACTCTTT.

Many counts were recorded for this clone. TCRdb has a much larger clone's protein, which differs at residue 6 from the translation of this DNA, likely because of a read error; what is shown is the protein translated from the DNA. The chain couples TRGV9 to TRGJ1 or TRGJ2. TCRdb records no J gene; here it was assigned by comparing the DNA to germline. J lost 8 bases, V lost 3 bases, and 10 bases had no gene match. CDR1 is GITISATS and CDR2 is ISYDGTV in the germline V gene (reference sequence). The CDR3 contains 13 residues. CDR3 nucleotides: TGTGCCTTGTGGGAGTCTATCGGGAATAAGAAACTCTTT. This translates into CALWESIGNKKLF.

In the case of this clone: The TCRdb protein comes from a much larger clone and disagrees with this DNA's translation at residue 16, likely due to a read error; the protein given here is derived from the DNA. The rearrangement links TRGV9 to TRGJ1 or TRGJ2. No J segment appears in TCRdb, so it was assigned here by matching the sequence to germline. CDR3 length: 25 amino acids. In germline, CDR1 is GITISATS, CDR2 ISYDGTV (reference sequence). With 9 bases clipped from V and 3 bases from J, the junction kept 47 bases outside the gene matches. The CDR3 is CALDSLRGLLPCNKFGHGAYYKKLF. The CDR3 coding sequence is TGTGCCTTGGATTCTTTGCGGGGCTTGTTACCTTGTAATAAGTTCGGACATGGTGCTTATTATAAGAAACTCTTT.

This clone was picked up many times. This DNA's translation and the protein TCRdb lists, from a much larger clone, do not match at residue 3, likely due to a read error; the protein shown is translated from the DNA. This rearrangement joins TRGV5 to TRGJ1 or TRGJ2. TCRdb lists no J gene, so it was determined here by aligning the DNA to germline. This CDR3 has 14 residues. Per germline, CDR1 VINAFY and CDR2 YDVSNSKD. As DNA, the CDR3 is TGTGCCGCCTGGGACAGTCAACGGAATTATAAGAAACTCTTT. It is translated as CAAWDSQRNYKKLF.

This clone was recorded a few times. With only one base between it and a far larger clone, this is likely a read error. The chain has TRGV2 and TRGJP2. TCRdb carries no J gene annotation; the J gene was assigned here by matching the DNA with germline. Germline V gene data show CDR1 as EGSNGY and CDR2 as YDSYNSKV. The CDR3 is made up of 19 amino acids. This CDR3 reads CATWDGLGSVYSSDWIKTF. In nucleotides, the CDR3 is TGTGCCACCTGGGACGGGCTGGGTTCTGTTTATAGTAGCGATTGGATCAAGACGTTT.

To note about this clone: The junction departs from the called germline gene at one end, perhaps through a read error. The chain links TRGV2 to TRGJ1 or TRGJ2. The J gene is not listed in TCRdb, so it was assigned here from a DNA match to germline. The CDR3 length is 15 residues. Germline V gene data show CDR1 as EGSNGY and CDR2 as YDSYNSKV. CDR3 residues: CANWHPLGHYYKKLF. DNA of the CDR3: TGTGCCAACTGGCACCCCTTGGGGCATTATTATAAGAAACTCTTT.

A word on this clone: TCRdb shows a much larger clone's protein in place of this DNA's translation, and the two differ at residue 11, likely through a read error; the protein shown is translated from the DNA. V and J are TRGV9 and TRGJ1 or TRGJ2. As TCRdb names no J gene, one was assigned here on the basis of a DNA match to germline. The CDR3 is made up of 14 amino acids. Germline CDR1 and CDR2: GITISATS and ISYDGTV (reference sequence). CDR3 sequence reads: CALWEVPSGYTKLF. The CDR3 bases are TGTGCCTTGTGGGAGGTACCCAGTGGGTATACGAAACTCTTT.

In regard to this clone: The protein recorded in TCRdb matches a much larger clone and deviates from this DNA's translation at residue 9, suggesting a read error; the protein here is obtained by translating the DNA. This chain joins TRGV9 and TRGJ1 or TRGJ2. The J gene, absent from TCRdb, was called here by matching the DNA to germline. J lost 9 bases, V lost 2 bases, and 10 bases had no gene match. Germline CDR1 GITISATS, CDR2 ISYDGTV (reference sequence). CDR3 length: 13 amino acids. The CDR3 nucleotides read TGTGCCTTGTGGGAGGGCGTTCCTCGTAAGAAACTCTTT. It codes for CALWEGVPRKKLF.

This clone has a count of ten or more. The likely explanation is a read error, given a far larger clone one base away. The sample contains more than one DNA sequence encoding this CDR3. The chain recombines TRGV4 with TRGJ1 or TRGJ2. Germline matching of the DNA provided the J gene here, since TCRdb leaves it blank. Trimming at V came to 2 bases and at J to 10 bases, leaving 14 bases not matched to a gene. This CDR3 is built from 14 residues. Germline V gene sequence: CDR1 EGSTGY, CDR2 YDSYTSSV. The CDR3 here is CATWDAVSGYKKLF. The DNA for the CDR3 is TGTGCCACCTGGGATGCAGTTTCCGGTTACAAGAAACTCTTT.